Listed here are 31 T cell receptor beta chains from one sample, sequenced in a study of siplizumab effects on memory and regulatory T cells. The data were produced by immunoSEQ multiplex PCR, yet TCRdb's version contains in-frame clones alone and is incomplete. The profile shows approximately 110,000 clones, under 95% of them singletons. The source material was CD4+ T cells sorted from blood. The receptors originated from a human donor in good health.

This sequence joins TRBV19 and TRBJ2-1; 7 bases are shared with TRBD2. The trim removed 8 bases at V and 3 bases at J, leaving 10 bases unmatched. From germline, CDR1 is LNHDA and CDR2 SQIVND (reference sequence). The length of the CDR3 is 15 residues. The CDR3 nucleotides read TGTGCCAGTGTCTCTTCTGGGGGGGTCTACAATGAGCAGTTCTTC. This translates into CASVSSGGVYNEQFF.

There are a few counts of this clone. This specimen includes other DNA sequences encoding the same CDR3. The rearrangement uses TRBV30 and TRBJ1-5; D is perhaps TRBD1 (5 bases). CDR1 and CDR2 from the germline V gene are GTSNPN and SVGIG (reference sequence). Trimming left V 0 bases short and J 4 bases short, with 7 bases between. The CDR3 consists of 13 residues. The CDR3 is CAWSVNRNQPQHF. The CDR3 DNA follows: TGTGCCTGGAGTGTTAACAGGAATCAGCCCCAGCATTTT.

V usage is TRBV6-6 and J usage is TRBJ1-1; no clear D. With 4 bases removed from V and 5 bases from J, the gap between germline ends came to 11 bases. CDR3 size: 13 residues. Germline V gene lookup returns CDR1 MNHNY and CDR2 SVGAGI (reference sequence). The DNA for the CDR3 is TGTGCCAGCAGTTTTAAAGAGGAGACTGAAGCTTTCTTT. Residues: CASSFKEETEAFF.

The chain combines TRBV19 with TRBJ1-1; D possibly corresponds to TRBD1 (6 bases). Trimming pared 6 bases from V and 0 bases from J, leaving 14 bases between. The CDR3 is 15 residues long. Germline V gene sequence: CDR1 LNHDA, CDR2 SQIVND (reference sequence). The CDR3 loop reads CASRGGAVMNTEAFF. Written as DNA, the CDR3 is TGTGCCAGTAGGGGGGGGGCGGTCATGAACACTGAAGCTTTCTTT.

The count of this clone is one. The V gene is TRBV5-1, the J gene TRBJ1-5; the D is unclear. The germline V gene has CDR1 SGHRS and CDR2 YFSETQ. Trimming stripped 4 bases from V and 0 bases from J, with 14 bases between. The CDR3 totals 16 residues. CDR3: CASSLTGDLSNQPQHF. The DNA for the CDR3 is TGCGCCAGCAGCCTGACCGGAGATCTTAGCAATCAGCCCCAGCATTTT.

This clone showed up just once. The rearrangement links TRBV9 to TRBJ1-4; D gene uncertain. This CDR3 spans 14 amino acids. CDR1 is SGDLS, CDR2 YYNGEE, per germline. V was shortened by 4 bases and J by 8 bases, with 15 bases between the two germline ends. The CDR3 nucleotides are TGTGCCAGCAGCTTGACCGGGCACGGGGAAAAACTGTTTTTT. As protein: CASSLTGHGEKLFF.

This chain connects TRBV7-3 to TRBJ2-1; D is possibly TRBD2 (6 bases). Germline loops: CDR1 SGHTA, CDR2 FQGTGA. The V gene lost 4 bases and the J gene lost 5 bases, with 12 bases spanning the gap. The CDR3 has 14 residues. The CDR3 region has the DNA TGTGCCAGCAGCTCGTCGGGAGTGGACAATGAGCAGTTCTTC. Translated: CASSSSGVDNEQFF.

J is TRBJ1-5 and V is TRBV5-1; the D is unclear. V lost 4 bases and J 4 bases, leaving 9 bases between the germline ends. The CDR3 contains 13 residues. Germline loops: CDR1 SGHRS, CDR2 YFSETQ. CDR3 DNA sequence: TGCGCCAGCAGCGCGGACGGAAATCAGCCCCAGCATTTT. Translation gives CASSADGNQPQHF.

V gene TRBV6-5 combines with J gene TRBJ2-4, with D perhaps matching TRBD2 (6 bases). The length of the CDR3 is 16 residues. With 0 bases removed from V and 6 bases from J, the gap between germline ends came to 15 bases. Germline V gene lookup returns CDR1 MNHEY and CDR2 SVGAGI. In DNA form, the CDR3 reads TGTGCCAGCAGTTACTCGGGGGGAGGATTGGGAAACATTCAGTACTTC. Protein sequence: CASSYSGGGLGNIQYF.

V and J are TRBV20-1 and TRBJ1-2; tentatively, D is TRBD1 (6 bases). Germline CDR1 and CDR2: DFQATT and SNEGSKA (reference sequence). V was shortened by 7 bases and J by 8 bases, with 14 bases between the two germline ends. The CDR3 extends over 11 amino acids. In DNA form, the CDR3 reads TGCAGTGGTGTACAGGGTGTCGGCTACACCTTC. Translation: CSGVQGVGYTF.

This chain joins TRBV30 and TRBJ1-2; 8 bases map to TRBD1. This CDR3 region has 13 residues. Germline loops: CDR1 GTSNPN, CDR2 SVGIG (reference sequence). V was pared by 1 base and J by 7 bases, with 5 bases of the junction left unmatched. CDR3 sequence reads: CAWSGTGSGGYTF. CDR3 sequence (DNA): TGTGCCTGGAGTGGGACAGGGTCAGGTGGCTACACCTTC.

The V gene is TRBV27, the J gene TRBJ1-3; D is unclear. The germline V gene has CDR1 MNHEY and CDR2 SMNVEV (reference sequence). Trimming shortened V by 7 bases and J by 0 bases, and 13 bases separated the two germline ends. The CDR3 is 15 amino acids. CDR3 residues: CASKLTLSSGNTIYF. The CDR3, as DNA: TGTGCCAGCAAACTCACACTGAGCTCTGGAAACACCATATATTTT.

The chain carries TRBV30 and TRBJ1-1; 7 positions match TRBD1. The CDR3 runs 13 residues. V lost 1 base, J lost 4 bases, and 3 bases stayed unmatched. CDR1 and CDR2 (germline): GTSNPN, SVGIG (reference sequence). CDR3 bases: TGTGCCTGGAGTGCAGACAGGGCCACTGAAGCTTTCTTT. Translated, it gives CAWSADRATEAFF.

The V gene is TRBV19, the J gene TRBJ1-5; TRBD1 agrees at 7 bases. The J segment lost 4 bases and the V segment lost 1 base, leaving 7 bases of the junction unmatched. The CDR3 consists of 16 residues. Germline V gene lookup returns CDR1 LNHDA and CDR2 SQIVND (reference sequence). CDR3 protein: CASSIGLVRGNQPQHF. In nucleotides, the CDR3 is TGTGCCAGTAGTATAGGGTTGGTCAGGGGGAATCAGCCCCAGCATTTT.

This clone is a singleton in its sample. The CDR3 region is CASSLEGFGQETQYF. Here the CDR3 DNA reads TGTGCCAGCAGCTTAGAAGGTTTCGGGCAAGAGACCCAGTACTTC. This chain connects TRBV11-2 to TRBJ2-5; D is ambiguous. Germline CDR1 SGHAT, CDR2 FQNNGV. V was cut by 0 bases and J by 2 bases, with 10 bases left in between. This CDR3 is built from 15 residues. The full variable domain, its missing parts supplied by reference TRBV11-2 and TRBJ2-5, is EAGVAQSPRYKIIEKRQSVAFWCNPISGHATLYWYQQILGQGPKLLIQFQNNGVVDDSQLPKDRFSAERLKGVDSTLKIQPAKLEDSAVYLCASSLEGFGQETQYFGPGTRLLVL.

As regards this clone: The junction does not match germline at one end; this may be a read error. The chain employs TRBV25-1 and TRBJ2-1; 8 nucleotides agree with TRBD2. This CDR3 contains 12 residues. Per the germline V gene, CDR1 is MGHDK and CDR2 is SYGVNS. CDR3 protein: CASSVAGGPEIF. DNA of the CDR3: TGTGCCAGCAGTGTCGCGGGGGGCCCTGAGATCTTC.

The V gene is TRBV6-1, the J gene TRBJ2-2, with 8 bases that match TRBD2. The CDR3 spans 16 residues. Trimming took 3 bases from V and 4 from J; bases not matched to a gene: 7. CDR1 MNHNS and CDR2 SASEGT come from the germline V gene. In nucleotides, the CDR3 is TGTGCCAGCAGTGATCGGGGGGGAGGGGTCACCGGGGAGCTGTTTTTT. Translation: CASSDRGGGVTGELFF.

This clone was counted a single time. The chain has TRBV19 and TRBJ2-5; possible D gene TRBD2, 6 bases. Germline-derived CDR1 and CDR2 are LNHDA and SQIVND (reference sequence). V was cut by 5 bases and J by 4 bases, with 14 bases left in between. This CDR3 has 14 amino acids. The CDR3 loop reads CASSGAGQRETQYF. The CDR3 DNA follows: TGTGCCAGTAGTGGGGCGGGGCAGCGAGAGACCCAGTACTTC. Supplemented by reference TRBV19 and TRBJ2-5, the full variable domain reads DGGITQSPKYLFRKEGQNVTLSCEQNLNHDAMYWYRQDPGQGLRLIYYSQIVNDFQKGDIAEGYSVSREKKESFPLTVTSAQKNPTAFYLCASSGAGQRETQYFGPGTRLLVL.

The rearrangement links TRBV7-2 to TRBJ2-3, with D hard to call. There are 13 residues in the CDR3. Trimming stripped 4 bases from V and 2 bases from J, with 7 bases between. The germline V gene encodes CDR1 SGHTA and CDR2 FQGNSA. The CDR3 sequence: CASSSTVTDTQYF. In DNA form, the CDR3 reads TGTGCCAGCAGCTCGACTGTCACAGATACGCAGTATTTT.

This sequence joins TRBV7-6 and TRBJ2-3, with 8 bases that match TRBD2. Germline assignment: CDR1 SGHVS and CDR2 FNYEAQ. V shed 3 bases and J 3 bases; nucleotides not matched to a gene: 5. This CDR3 region has 15 residues. The CDR3 DNA sequence: TGTGCCAGCAGCTTCATAGCGGGGCAAACAGATACGCAGTATTTT. Translated: CASSFIAGQTDTQYF.

V is TRBV11-2 and J is TRBJ2-1; D gene uncertain. This CDR3 region has 15 residues. V shed 1 base and J shed 1 base, with 8 bases lying between them. The germline V gene encodes CDR1 SGHAT and CDR2 FQNNGV. CDR3: CASSLVASSYNEQFF. CDR3 bases: TGTGCCAGCAGCTTAGTTGCGAGTTCCTACAATGAGCAGTTCTTC. Together with reference TRBV11-2 and TRBJ2-1, the CDR3 gives the full variable domain: EAGVAQSPRYKIIEKRQSVAFWCNPISGHATLYWYQQILGQGPKLLIQFQNNGVVDDSQLPKDRFSAERLKGVDSTLKIQPAKLEDSAVYLCASSLVASSYNEQFFGPGTRLTVL.

This clone was counted once. This chain joins TRBV19 and TRBJ2-3; D gene uncertain. This CDR3 has 13 residues. V shed 6 bases and J shed 2 bases, with 9 bases lying between them. Germline lookup yields CDR1 LNHDA and CDR2 SQIVND (reference sequence). CDR3 loop: CASSRQLTDTQYF. The CDR3 bases are TGTGCCAGTAGCAGGCAACTCACAGATACGCAGTATTTT.

CDR3 region: CASSLVGHSSTEAFF. The CDR3 coding sequence is TGTGCCAGCAGCTTGGTTGGACACAGTAGCACTGAAGCTTTCTTT. The chain uses TRBV5-4 and TRBJ1-1, with D perhaps TRBD1 (5 bases). The CDR3 has 15 amino acids. The ends were cut back, 0 bases at V and 4 bases at J, with 13 bases in the middle. Germline V gives CDR1 SGHNT, CDR2 YYREEE (reference sequence).

The CDR3 nucleotides are TGTGCCAGCAGCTATCGATCGGGTATCACTGAAGCTTTCTTT. It is translated as CASSYRSGITEAFF. The chain carries TRBV7-3 and TRBJ1-1; D call uncertain. The germline gives CDR1 SGHTA, CDR2 FQGTGA. CDR3 length: 14 amino acids. V lost 4 bases to trimming and J lost 4 bases, with 13 bases between them.

The chain carries TRBV30 and TRBJ1-2; D unclear. Germline V gene sequence: CDR1 GTSNPN, CDR2 SVGIG (reference sequence). V gave up 4 bases and J gave up 6 bases, with 6 bases separating them. The CDR3 is made up of 10 amino acids. CDR3 residues: CAWNRNGYTF. CDR3 nucleotide sequence: TGTGCCTGGAATCGAAATGGCTACACCTTC.

This chain uses TRBV9 with TRBJ2-3; D is undetermined. This CDR3 region has 15 residues. Trimming left V 0 bases short and J 0 bases short, with 8 bases between. Germline CDR1 is SGDLS and CDR2 is YYNGEE. The CDR3 DNA reads TGTGCCAGCAGCGTAGCGGCGACTAGCACAGATACGCAGTATTTT. Translation: CASSVAATSTDTQYF. Variable domain in full (rest from reference TRBV9 and TRBJ2-3): DSGVTQTPKHLITATGQRVTLRCSPRSGDLSVYWYQQSLDQGLQFLIQYYNGEERAKGNILERFSAQQFPDLHSELNLSSLELGDSALYFCASSVAATSTDTQYFGPGTRLTVL.

This clone was picked up one time. In DNA form, the CDR3 reads TGTGCCTGGAGTGTTAACAGCCATGGCTACACCTTC. It encodes CAWSVNSHGYTF. This chain uses TRBV30 with TRBJ1-2; D remains unclear. CDR1 and CDR2 from the germline V gene are GTSNPN and SVGIG (reference sequence). The ends were cut back, 0 bases at V and 6 bases at J, with 8 bases in the middle. The CDR3 totals 12 residues.

The V and J genes are TRBV29-1 and TRBJ2-7, with D unclear. Looked up from germline, CDR1 is SQVTM and CDR2 is ANQGSEA. The germline V and J ends were trimmed by 4 bases and 4 bases, with 11 bases remaining between them. There are 12 residues in the CDR3. For the CDR3, the DNA is TGCAGCGTTGGCAGGTTGGGGTACGAGCAGTACTTC. It yields the protein CSVGRLGYEQYF.

The genes are TRBV11-2 and TRBJ2-5; TRBD2 agrees at 11 bases. Germline loops: CDR1 SGHAT, CDR2 FQNNGV. The CDR3 extends over 16 amino acids. J was trimmed by 7 bases and V by 3 bases; bases with no gene match: 10. The CDR3 nucleotides read TGTGCCAGCAGCTTGATGACTAGCGGGGACCTAGGGACCCAGTACTTC. This translates into CASSLMTSGDLGTQYF.

The gene calls are TRBV7-3 and TRBJ2-1, with 9 bases fitting TRBD1. The CDR3 spans 15 residues. Looked up from germline, CDR1 is SGHTA and CDR2 is FQGTGA. Trimming took 5 bases from V and 4 from J; bases not matched to a gene: 6. The CDR3 protein is CASSATGGRYNEQFF. CDR3 nucleotide sequence: TGTGCCAGCAGCGCCACAGGGGGCCGGTACAATGAGCAGTTCTTC.

The gene calls are TRBV5-1 and TRBJ2-7, with TRBD2 matching over 7 bases. Germline V CDR1 and CDR2: SGHRS, YFSETQ. Trimming removed 1 base from V and 5 bases from J; junction bases left unmatched: 6. This CDR3 is built from 14 residues. CDR3 sequence: CASSLFGGTNEQYF. The CDR3, as DNA: TGCGCCAGCAGCTTGTTCGGGGGGACTAACGAGCAGTACTTC.